A selection of T cell receptor beta chains follows, all from one sample in a study of shared clonotypes between healthy human individuals. Assay: immunoSEQ multiplex PCR; the TCRdb copy retains only in-frame clones and omits some. The sample includes about 2.3 million clones, 92% of them seen just once. Material: naive CD4+ T cells from PBMCs. These receptors all stem from a man younger than 30 in good health. Some clones in this sample may be carry-over from other donors' samples. Both conserved end residues are part of each CDR3. The D gene is left open where the match is weak. The size entry is marked missing in some rows and otherwise reads once, few, many or a size class.

TRBV5-1	NA	NA	16	TRBJ1-4	CASSPLGPGANEKLFF	TGCGCCAGCAGCCCACTGGGGCCGGGGGCTAATGAAAAACTGTTTTTT
TRBV19	TRBD2	NA	16	TRBJ2-3	CASSIALAGGTDTQYF	TGTGCCAGTAGTATAGCCCTAGCGGGCGGCACAGATACGCAGTATTTT
TRBV28	NA	NA	14	TRBJ2-1	CASRSAYSYNEQFF	TGTGCCAGCCGTAGCGCATACTCCTACAATGAGCAGTTCTTC
TRBV7-2	NA	NA	13	TRBJ1-2	CASSSDSTHGYTF	TGTGCCAGCAGCTCGGACAGCACGCATGGCTACACCTTC
TRBV7-3	NA	NA	14	TRBJ2-3	CASSLTTSTDTQYF	TGTGCCAGCAGCTTAACCACAAGCACAGATACGCAGTATTTT
TRBV6-1	NA	once	15	TRBJ1-2	CASSLPGLTNYGYTF	TGTGCCAGCAGTCTACCGGGACTAACCAACTATGGCTACACCTTC
TRBV5-1	TRBD1	NA	17	TRBJ2-2	CASSSGQGRRNTGELFF	TGCGCCAGCAGTTCGGGACAGGGGCGACGGAACACCGGGGAGCTGTTTTTT
TRBV7-3	NA	NA	13	TRBJ2-3	CASSLTGRDTQYF	TGTGCCAGCAGCTTAACGGGACGCGATACGCAGTATTTT
TRBV18	NA	NA	16	TRBJ1-3	CASSPLTGTSGNTIYF	TGTGCCAGCTCACCATTAACAGGGACCTCTGGAAACACCATATATTTT
TRBV5-4	TRBD2	NA	17	TRBJ2-5	CASSPGGGGGGQETQYF	TGTGCCAGCAGCCCCGGTGGGGGGGGAGGAGGCCAAGAGACCCAGTACTTC
TRBV7-9	NA	NA	13	TRBJ2-3	CASSQDYTDTQYF	TGTGCCAGCAGCCAGGACTACACAGATACGCAGTATTTT
TRBV28	NA	NA	14	TRBJ1-2	CASSLGGAYYGYTF	TGTGCCAGCAGTCTTGGAGGGGCCTACTATGGCTACACCTTC
TRBV5-1	NA	NA	13	TRBJ1-5	CASRGEGGQPQHF	TGCGCCAGCAGGGGGGAGGGAGGGCAGCCCCAGCATTTT
TRBV28	TRBD1	NA	15	TRBJ1-5	CASRGTGKINQPQHF	TGTGCCAGCAGGGGGACAGGGAAGATCAATCAGCCCCAGCATTTT
TRBV28	NA	few	14	TRBJ1-4	CASSTPGGGEKLFF	TGTGCCAGCAGCACCCCTGGGGGAGGTGAAAAACTGTTTTTT
TRBV5-1	NA	NA	12	TRBJ2-5	CASSLGDETQYF	TGCGCCAGCAGCTTGGGGGATGAGACCCAGTACTTC
TRBV4-3	NA	NA	16	TRBJ1-4	CASSQSPPGNNEKLFF	TGCGCCAGCAGCCAATCCCCCCCTGGGAATAATGAAAAACTGTTTTTT
TRBV4-1	TRBD1	NA	17	TRBJ1-5	CASSQDLEGATVQPQHF	TGCGCCAGCAGCCAAGATCTTGAGGGGGCGACAGTCCAGCCCCAGCATTTT
TRBV19	NA	NA	14	TRBJ1-2	CASSPAGRPYGYTF	TGTGCCAGCTCCCCGGCAGGACGCCCCTATGGCTACACCTTC
TRBV19	NA	NA	14	TRBJ2-3	CAAGAGASTDTQYF	TGTGCCGCTGGGGCGGGGGCTAGCACAGATACGCAGTATTTT
TRBV29-1	NA	NA	12	TRBJ1-3	CSVRPSGNTIYF	TGCAGCGTCCGTCCCTCTGGAAACACCATATATTTT
TRBV6-1	NA	NA	12	TRBJ1-5	CASTWPGQPQHF	TGTGCCAGTACCTGGCCCGGTCAGCCCCAGCATTTT
TRBV19	NA	NA	14	TRBJ1-5	CASSKGISNQPQHF	TGTGCCAGTAGTAAGGGAATTAGCAATCAGCCCCAGCATTTT
TRBV29-1	TRBD2	NA	13	TRBJ2-7	CSVGGLAAYEQYF	TGCAGCGTTGGGGGACTAGCAGCCTACGAGCAGTACTTC
TRBV5-6	NA	NA	15	TRBJ1-1	CASSATGGANTEAFF	TGTGCCAGCAGCGCCACCGGGGGGGCAAACACTGAAGCTTTCTTT
TRBV28	TRBD1	NA	16	TRBJ2-7	CASHGQGRGMFYEQYF	TGTGCCAGCCACGGACAGGGTCGGGGTATGTTCTACGAGCAGTACTTC
TRBV28	NA	NA	14	TRBJ2-7	CASSLRQSSYEQYF	TGTGCCAGCAGTTTACGACAGAGCTCCTACGAGCAGTACTTC
TRBV14	NA	NA	15	TRBJ1-4	CASSRPRGRSEKLFF	TGTGCCAGCAGCCGGCCACGGGGGCGAAGTGAAAAACTGTTTTTT
TRBV9	NA	NA	16	TRBJ2-7	CASSPSPRGTYYEQYF	TGTGCCAGCAGCCCCTCTCCCAGGGGGACTTACTACGAGCAGTACTTC
TRBV18	TRBD1	NA	15	TRBJ1-2	CASSPGQALSYGYTF	TGTGCCAGCTCACCCGGACAGGCATTATCCTATGGCTACACCTTC
TRBV5-4	NA	NA	13	TRBJ1-1	CASSLAGHTEAFF	TGTGCCAGCAGCTTGGCAGGGCACACTGAAGCTTTCTTT
TRBV5-5	NA	NA	14	TRBJ2-3	CASSRASGTDTQYF	TGTGCCAGCAGCCGGGCCTCGGGGACAGATACGCAGTATTTT
TRBV19	TRBD1	NA	13	TRBJ2-7	CASSDRGLGEQYF	TGTGCCAGTAGTGACAGGGGGCTGGGCGAGCAGTACTTC
TRBV5-6	TRBD1	NA	14	TRBJ2-7	CASSLALGQTPFLF	TGTGCCAGCAGCTTGGCCTTGGGACAGACCCCTTTCCTTTTC
TRBV6-5	NA	NA	15	TRBJ1-6	CASSYQPRGNAPLHF	TGTGCCAGCAGTTATCAGCCACGGGGTAATGCACCCCTCCACTTT
TRBV9	NA	NA	15	TRBJ1-4	CASSPRPVANEKLFF	TGTGCCAGCAGCCCCAGACCGGTCGCTAATGAAAAACTGTTTTTT
TRBV6-1	NA	NA	13	TRBJ2-4	CASSEAPGRIQYF	TGTGCCAGCAGTGAAGCGCCGGGGAGGATTCAGTACTTC
TRBV5-1	TRBD2	NA	15	TRBJ2-1	CASSLDSGSSFEQFF	TGCGCCAGCAGCTTGGACAGCGGGAGTAGTTTTGAGCAGTTCTTC
TRBV18	NA	NA	16	TRBJ1-1	CASSPTLGGVGTEAFF	TGTGCCAGCTCACCAACGTTGGGAGGGGTAGGCACTGAAGCTTTCTTT
TRBV27	NA	once	15	TRBJ2-2	CASSLQGSGTGELFF	TGTGCCAGCAGTCTCCAGGGTTCGGGCACCGGGGAGCTGTTTTTT
TRBV9	TRBD2	NA	14	TRBJ2-7	CASSVDSGRSEQYF	TGTGCCAGCAGCGTAGATAGCGGGAGATCCGAGCAGTACTTC
TRBV2	NA	NA	11	TRBJ2-1	CASSGGGEQFF	TGTGCCAGCAGTGGGGGTGGTGAGCAGTTCTTC
TRBV5-1	NA	NA	15	TRBJ2-2	CASTPPGLNTGELFF	TGCGCCAGCACCCCCCCAGGATTGAACACCGGGGAGCTGTTTTTT
TRBV7-8	TRBD1	NA	13	TRBJ1-2	CASSNDRGYGYTF	TGTGCCAGCAGCAATGACAGGGGTTATGGCTACACCTTC
TRBV28	TRBD2	NA	18	TRBJ2-5	CASSPAPGLAGLQETQYF	TGTGCCAGCAGTCCCGCCCCGGGACTAGCGGGACTCCAAGAGACCCAGTACTTC
TRBV9	NA	once	18	TRBJ1-1	CASSPRGLTAMGDTEAFF	TGTGCCAGCAGCCCCCGGGGTCTTACGGCCATGGGCGACACTGAAGCTTTCTTT
TRBV29-1	NA	NA	13	TRBJ2-7	CSVAAGTTYEQYF	TGCAGCGTTGCAGCAGGCACAACCTACGAGCAGTACTTC
TRBV28	TRBD1	NA	16	TRBJ2-5	CASSVRDRTPEETQYF	TGTGCCAGCAGTGTCCGGGACAGGACCCCGGAAGAGACCCAGTACTTC
TRBV19	NA	NA	17	TRBJ1-5	CASSQIWGSVGNQPQHF	TGTGCCAGTAGTCAAATTTGGGGCTCCGTGGGCAATCAGCCCCAGCATTTT
TRBV2	NA	NA	14	TRBJ1-5	CASSTLSSNQPQHF	TGTGCCAGCAGTACACTTAGTAGCAATCAGCCCCAGCATTTT
TRBV7-9	NA	NA	14	TRBJ1-4	CASSPRATNEKLFF	TGTGCCAGCAGTCCGAGGGCAACTAATGAAAAACTGTTTTTT
TRBV7-9	NA	NA	14	TRBJ1-1	CASSLTGRNTEAFF	TGTGCCAGCAGCTTAACGGGAAGGAACACTGAAGCTTTCTTT
TRBV5-1	TRBD1	NA	15	TRBJ2-5	CASRSGQGISETQYF	TGCGCCAGCAGGTCCGGACAGGGGATTTCGGAGACCCAGTACTTC
TRBV15	NA	NA	13	TRBJ2-3	CATSRDKADTQYF	TGTGCCACCAGCAGAGATAAGGCAGATACGCAGTATTTT
TRBV19	NA	NA	13	TRBJ2-3	CASSIPGGNTQYF	TGTGCCAGTAGTATACCGGGTGGGAATACGCAGTATTTT
TRBV20-1	NA	NA	11	TRBJ2-1	CSASRLNEQFF	TGCAGTGCAAGTAGGCTAAATGAGCAGTTCTTC
TRBV28	NA	NA	14	TRBJ2-1	CASSLAGSLNEQFF	TGTGCCAGCAGTTTGGCAGGGTCTCTCAATGAGCAGTTCTTC
TRBV28	NA	NA	13	TRBJ1-4	CASSLNRELNLFF	TGTGCCAGCAGTTTAAACAGGGAATTGAATCTGTTTTTT
TRBV5-1	TRBD1	NA	13	TRBJ2-3	CASSVSTGATQYF	TGCGCCAGCAGCGTATCCACAGGGGCCACGCAGTATTTT
TRBV4-1	NA	NA	17	TRBJ2-1	CASSRPLGTGTYNEQFF	TGCGCCAGCAGCCGCCCCCTCGGGACGGGAACCTACAATGAGCAGTTCTTC